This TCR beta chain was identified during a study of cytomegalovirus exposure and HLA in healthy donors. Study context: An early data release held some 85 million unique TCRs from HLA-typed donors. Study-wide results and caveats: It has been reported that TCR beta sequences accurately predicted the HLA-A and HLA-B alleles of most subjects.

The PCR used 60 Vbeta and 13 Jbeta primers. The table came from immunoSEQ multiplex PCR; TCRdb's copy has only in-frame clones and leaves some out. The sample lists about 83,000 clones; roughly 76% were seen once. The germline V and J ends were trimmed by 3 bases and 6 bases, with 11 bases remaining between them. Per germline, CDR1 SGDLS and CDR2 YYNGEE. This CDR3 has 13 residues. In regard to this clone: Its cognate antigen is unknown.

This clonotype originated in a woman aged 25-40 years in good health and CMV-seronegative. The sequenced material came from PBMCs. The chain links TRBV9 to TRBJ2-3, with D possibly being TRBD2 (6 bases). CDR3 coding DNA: TGTGCCAGCAGCGGTACTAGCCCGGATACGCAGTATTTT. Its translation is CASSGTSPDTQYF.